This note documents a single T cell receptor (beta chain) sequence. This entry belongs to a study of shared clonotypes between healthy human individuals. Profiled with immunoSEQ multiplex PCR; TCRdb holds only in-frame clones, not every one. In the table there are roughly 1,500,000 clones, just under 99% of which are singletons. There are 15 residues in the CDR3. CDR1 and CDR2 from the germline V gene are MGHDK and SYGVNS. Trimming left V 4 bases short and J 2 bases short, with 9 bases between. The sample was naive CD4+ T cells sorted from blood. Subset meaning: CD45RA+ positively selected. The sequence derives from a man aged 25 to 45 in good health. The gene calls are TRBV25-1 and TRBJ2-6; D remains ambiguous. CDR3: CASSGVGTGANVLTF. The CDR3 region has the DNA TGTGCCAGCAGTGGGGTTGGGACTGGGGCCAACGTCCTGACTTTC.